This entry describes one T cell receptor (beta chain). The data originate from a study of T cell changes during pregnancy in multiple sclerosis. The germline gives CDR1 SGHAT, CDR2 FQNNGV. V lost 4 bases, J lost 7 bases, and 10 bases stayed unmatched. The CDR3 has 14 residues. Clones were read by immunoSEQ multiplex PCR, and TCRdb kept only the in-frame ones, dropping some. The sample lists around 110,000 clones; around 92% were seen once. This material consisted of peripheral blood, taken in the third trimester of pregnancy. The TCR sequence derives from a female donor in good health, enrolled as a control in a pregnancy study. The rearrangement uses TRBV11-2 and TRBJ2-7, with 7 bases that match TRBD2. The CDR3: CASSSGLGGGEQYF. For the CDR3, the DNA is TGTGCCAGCAGCTCAGGACTAGGTGGTGGGGAGCAGTACTTC. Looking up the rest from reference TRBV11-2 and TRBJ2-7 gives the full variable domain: EAGVAQSPRYKIIEKRQSVAFWCNPISGHATLYWYQQILGQGPKLLIQFQNNGVVDDSQLPKDRFSAERLKGVDSTLKIQPAKLEDSAVYLCASSSGLGGGEQYFGPGTRLTVT.